This passage covers 8 T cell receptor beta chains from one sample sequenced in a study of shared clonotypes between healthy human individuals. Assay: immunoSEQ multiplex PCR; the TCRdb copy retains only in-frame clones and omits some. Of roughly 1,500,000 clones in the sample, approximately 98% were seen once. Sample: naive CD4+ T cells sorted from blood. Subset specified: CD45RA+ positively selected. All receptors come from a man aged 25-40 years in good health.

V gene TRBV9 combines with J gene TRBJ2-3; the D is unclear. CDR1 SGDLS and CDR2 YYNGEE come from the germline V gene. The V end lost 2 bases, the J end lost 2 bases, and 6 bases lay between the germline ends. This CDR3 comprises 13 residues. The CDR3 loop is CASSVTPTDTQYF. DNA for the CDR3: TGTGCCAGCAGCGTGACACCCACAGATACGCAGTATTTT.

The CDR3 sequence: CASTGGQAYQPQHF. In DNA, the CDR3 is TGTGCCAGCACCGGGGGACAGGCATATCAGCCCCAGCATTTT. The chain carries TRBV28 and TRBJ1-5, with TRBD1 matching 8 bases. Trimming cost V 7 bases and J 5 bases; bases outside gene matches: 7. CDR1 is MDHEN and CDR2 is SYDVKM in the germline V gene. The CDR3 sequence is 14 residues long.

The chain's CDR3 is CASSPRAGSYEQYF. CDR3 nucleotide sequence: TGTGCCAGCAGCCCTCGAGCAGGGAGCTACGAGCAGTACTTC. The rearrangement links TRBV7-9 to TRBJ2-7, with D possibly called TRBD1 or TRBD2 (5 bases each). Germline CDR1 reads SEHNR; CDR2 reads FQNEAQ (reference sequence). The CDR3 sequence is 14 residues long. Trimming removed 5 bases from V and 3 bases from J, with 14 bases in between.

The chain uses TRBV10-3 and TRBJ2-7; 8 nucleotides match TRBD1. There are 13 residues in the CDR3. The germline CDR1 and CDR2 sequences are ENHRY and SYGVKD. V shed 6 bases and J 3 bases; nucleotides not matched to a gene: 4. CDR3 in DNA: TGTGCCATCAGCCGACAGGGGCTCTACGAGCAGTACTTC. This translates into CAISRQGLYEQYF.

The V gene is TRBV5-1, the J gene TRBJ2-6; D gene unclear. Trimming removed 4 bases from V and 1 base from J, with 15 bases in between. The V gene's germline CDR1 is SGHRS and CDR2 YFSETQ. This CDR3 is built from 17 residues. The CDR3 sequence is CASSPLVRESGANVLTF. The CDR3 DNA sequence: TGCGCCAGCAGCCCCCTAGTTCGAGAATCTGGGGCCAACGTCCTGACTTTC. Full variable domain (remainder filled in from reference TRBV5-1 and TRBJ2-6): KAGVTQTPRYLIKTRGQQVTLSCSPISGHRSVSWYQQTPGQGLQFLFEYFSETQRNKGNFPGRFSGRQFSNSRSEMNVSTLELGDSALYLCASSPLVRESGANVLTFGAGSRLTVL.

The CDR3 DNA sequence: TGTGCCAGCAGCCGAGGCACCGGGGAGCTGTTTTTT. Translation: CASSRGTGELFF. The V and J genes are TRBV14 and TRBJ2-2, with D unresolved. CDR3 length equals 12 residues. V lost 4 bases, J lost 4 bases, and 4 bases lay in between. The germline V gene has CDR1 SGHDN and CDR2 FVKESK.

The CDR3 DNA is TGTGCCACCAGCAGAGATTTTCTTGAGACCCAGTACTTC. This sequence encodes CATSRDFLETQYF. The chain carries TRBV15 and TRBJ2-5, with D unresolved. The CDR3 extends over 13 amino acids. Deletions cut 0 bases from V and 5 bases from J, with 7 bases between. Germline CDR1 reads LNHNV; CDR2 reads YYDKDF (reference sequence).

The chain has TRBV6-1 and TRBJ2-5, with TRBD1 identical over 8 bases. The ends lost 3 bases at V and 2 bases at J; junction bases unmatched: 11. CDR1 is MNHNS, CDR2 SASEGT, per germline. The CDR3 length is 17 residues. CDR3 sequence: CASSETTGVGRQETQYF. CDR3 bases: TGTGCCAGCAGTGAGACGACAGGGGTTGGACGGCAAGAGACCCAGTACTTC.